A selection of T cell receptor beta chains follows, all from one sample in a study of T cell responses to AZD1222 COVID-19 vaccine. This table comes from immunoSEQ multiplex PCR, and its TCRdb copy is limited to in-frame clones, with some not included. The table includes about 100,000 clones, 90% detected once. The sequencing here drew on peripheral blood, taken on day 0 of AZD1222 vaccination. The source of these receptors is an adult in good health. Both conserved end residues are part of each CDR3. Fields, in order: D gene, V gene, CDR3 protein. The D gene is left open where the match is weak.

D gene: -; V gene: TRBV4-1; CDR3 protein: CASSEQEATNEKLFF
D gene: TRBD1; V gene: TRBV10-2; CDR3 protein: CASSSTGTGADEQYF
D gene: -; V gene: TRBV30; CDR3 protein: CAWSVGVGRTEAFF
D gene: -; V gene: TRBV7-9; CDR3 protein: CASSFPPTTGELFF
D gene: TRBD2; V gene: TRBV5-1; CDR3 protein: CASSPSGGAGDTQYF
D gene: -; V gene: TRBV29-1; CDR3 protein: CSVAGGVARSGAFF
D gene: -; V gene: TRBV4-2; CDR3 protein: CASSQQRGLGSPLHF
D gene: -; V gene: TRBV7-6; CDR3 protein: CASSLSAGSEGQPQHF
D gene: TRBD1; V gene: TRBV2; CDR3 protein: CASSPSDQGDYGYTF
D gene: TRBD1; V gene: TRBV10-3; CDR3 protein: CAISEKDRDNSPLHF
D gene: -; V gene: TRBV6-5; CDR3 protein: CASSSSGYNEKLFF
D gene: -; V gene: TRBV11-2; CDR3 protein: CASSPGFNQPQHF
D gene: -; V gene: TRBV19; CDR3 protein: CASSDSTQETSYEQYF
D gene: -; V gene: TRBV15; CDR3 protein: CATSRVWSEGDTEAFF
D gene: -; V gene: TRBV28; CDR3 protein: CASSPGAYGSNQPQHF
D gene: -; V gene: TRBV3-1/TRBV3-2; CDR3 protein: CASSHDQGGYGYTF
D gene: TRBD1; V gene: TRBV19; CDR3 protein: CASSSSTGVAYEQYF
D gene: -; V gene: TRBV6-5; CDR3 protein: CASSFPGTYEQYF
D gene: -; V gene: TRBV19; CDR3 protein: CASNPSQGSEQFF
D gene: -; V gene: TRBV5-1; CDR3 protein: CASSLAGYAYEQYF
D gene: -; V gene: TRBV4-1; CDR3 protein: CASSQLQSGVDEQYF
D gene: TRBD2; V gene: TRBV28; CDR3 protein: CASSLSLAGVNADTQYF